This T cell receptor (beta chain) was observed in a study of T cell repertoires in cytomegalovirus infection. At the level of the study: Signatures in public TCR beta sequences pointed to both CMV infection and matching HLA type.

This clonotype was picked up many times. The antigen remains undetermined. General study points: The cumulative frequency of public TCR beta families distinguished individuals who carried CMV together with the relevant HLA.

CDR3 size: 15 residues. The junction had 3 bases not matched to a gene; V was cut back by 0 bases and J by 2 bases. Germline V CDR1 and CDR2: SGHDT, YYEEEE. TCRdb analysed the reads with MiXCR anew, one entry per CDR3 protein. Of 310,000 or so distinct CDR3 sequences listed, around 9.6% are singletons. This clonotype was obtained from a human donor in good health (CMV status not recorded). Some clones in this sample may be carry-over from other donors' samples. The sequencing sample was made of PBMCs. The genes are TRBV5-6 and TRBJ2-3; TRBD2 matches at 7 bases. The CDR3 DNA reads as TGTGCCAGCAGCTTGGTTGCGGGGGTCACAGATACGCAGTATTTT. Translating gives CASSLVAGVTDTQYF.